A single sample gave rise to the 11 T cell receptor beta chains below, sequenced in a study of T cells after yellow fever vaccination. TCRdb recomputed calls from the 5' RACE reads with MiXCR, one row per CDR3 protein. The sample holds 610,000 or so distinct CDR3 sequences, about 12% seen once. The sequencing used PBMCs, collected on the day of the yellow fever booster vaccination. Receptor source: a man younger than 45 who received the YFV17D yellow fever vaccine.

This clonotype has at least ten counts. The rearrangement joins TRBV30 to TRBJ2-7; 12 bases agree with TRBD1. Unmatched junction bases numbered 8, after V lost 1 base and J lost 4 bases. The germline V gene encodes CDR1 GTSNPN and CDR2 SVGIG (reference sequence). This CDR3 spans 16 amino acids. CDR3 coding DNA: TGTGCCTGGAGTGCCCCGGGACAGGGGGCCTCTTACGAGCAGTACTTC. Translation gives CAWSAPGQGASYEQYF.

This clonotype was found a few times. The genes are TRBV28 and TRBJ2-7; 9 bases match TRBD1. The CDR3 totals 17 residues. V gave up 5 bases and J gave up 0 bases; unmatched junction bases: 11. CDR1 and CDR2 (germline): MDHEN, SYDVKM. CDR3 amino acids: CASSLPGQGRSSYEQYF. CDR3 nucleotides: TGTGCCAGCAGTCTACCGGGACAGGGAAGAAGCTCCTACGAGCAGTACTTC.

This clonotype occurred a few times. This chain's CDR3 is CASSLGPSGPGEQYF. The CDR3 nucleotides are TGTGCCAGCAGCTTAGGGCCTAGCGGGCCGGGGGAGCAGTACTTC. The J gene is TRBJ2-7, the V gene TRBV7-2; 8 bases are a match to TRBD2. Per the germline V gene, CDR1 is SGHTA and CDR2 is FQGNSA. Unmatched junction bases numbered 9, after V lost 1 base and J lost 7 bases. The CDR3 contains 15 residues.

This clonotype was counted many times. The chain links TRBV11-2 to TRBJ2-1; D not resolved. V was shortened by 0 bases and J by 6 bases, with 3 bases between the two germline ends. The CDR3 sequence is 12 residues long. CDR1 is SGHAT and CDR2 is FQNNGV in the germline V gene. CDR3 sequence reads: CASSLERNEQFF. As DNA, the CDR3 is TGTGCCAGCAGCTTAGAACGCAATGAGCAGTTCTTC.

The table lists this clonotype with a few counts. V and J are TRBV18 and TRBJ2-3, with a tentative D call TRBD2 (6 bases). Germline CDR1 is KGHSH and CDR2 is LQKENI. The CDR3 covers 17 residues. V was cut by 6 bases and J by 2 bases, with 21 bases left in between. The CDR3 nucleotides are TGTGCCAGCTCCGCTCTCGGGAGACGTGAACTCACAGATACGCAGTATTTT. This sequence encodes CASSALGRRELTDTQYF.

J is TRBJ2-7 and V is TRBV20-1; 8 positions agree with TRBD2. Germline V gives CDR1 DFQATT, CDR2 SNEGSKA (reference sequence). The junction had 12 bases not matched to a gene; V was cut back by 3 bases and J by 5 bases. This CDR3 has 15 amino acids. In DNA form, the CDR3 reads TGCAGTGCTAGTAGTGGCGCGGGAGGTAAAAACGAGCAGTACTTC. This gives the protein CSASSGAGGKNEQYF.

This clonotype has at least ten counts. The genes are TRBV28 and TRBJ2-5; no clear D. The germline V gene encodes CDR1 MDHEN and CDR2 SYDVKM. Trimming removed 2 bases from V and 2 bases from J, with 12 bases in between. This CDR3 has 15 amino acids. CDR3 DNA sequence: TGTGCCAGCAGTTTAACCAGCGTTAAACAAGAGACCCAGTACTTC. The encoded protein is CASSLTSVKQETQYF.

The sample holds a few counts of this clonotype. The chain recombines TRBV6-2 or TRBV6-3 with TRBJ2-2; D is uncertain. V lost 2 bases and J lost 9, with 10 bases in between. The CDR3 is 13 residues long. CDR1 and CDR2 from the germline V gene are MNHEY and SVGEGT. The CDR3 DNA follows: TGTGCCAGCAGTTACGAGGCATCCCGGGAGCTGTTTTTT. Its translation is CASSYEASRELFF.

The chain carries TRBV25-1 and TRBJ2-3, with D hard to call. The CDR3 runs to 13 residues. V was shortened by 1 base and J by 4 bases, with 6 bases between the two germline ends. Germline CDR1 reads MGHDK; CDR2 reads SYGVNS. CDR3 bases: TGTGCCAGCAGTGAATTTAACTCAGATACGCAGTATTTT. Translated: CASSEFNSDTQYF.

The CDR3 DNA reads TGTGCCAGCAGCCCACCGGGACAGGGATGGGGAGATACGCAGTATTTT. It codes for CASSPPGQGWGDTQYF. The chain couples TRBV6-1 to TRBJ2-3; 9 nucleotides line up with TRBD1. The CDR3 has 16 residues. Germline V gene data show CDR1 as MNHNS and CDR2 as SASEGT. The trim removed 6 bases at V and 5 bases at J, leaving 12 bases unmatched.

This clonotype was seen a few times. The gene calls are TRBV29-1 and TRBJ2-7, with 10 bases that match TRBD2. J gave up 2 bases and V 4 bases, and 5 bases lay outside the gene matches. Per germline, CDR1 SQVTM and CDR2 ANQGSEA. This CDR3 spans 14 amino acids. The CDR3 reads CSVGTSGDTYEQYF. The CDR3 bases are TGCAGCGTTGGCACTAGCGGGGATACCTACGAGCAGTACTTC.